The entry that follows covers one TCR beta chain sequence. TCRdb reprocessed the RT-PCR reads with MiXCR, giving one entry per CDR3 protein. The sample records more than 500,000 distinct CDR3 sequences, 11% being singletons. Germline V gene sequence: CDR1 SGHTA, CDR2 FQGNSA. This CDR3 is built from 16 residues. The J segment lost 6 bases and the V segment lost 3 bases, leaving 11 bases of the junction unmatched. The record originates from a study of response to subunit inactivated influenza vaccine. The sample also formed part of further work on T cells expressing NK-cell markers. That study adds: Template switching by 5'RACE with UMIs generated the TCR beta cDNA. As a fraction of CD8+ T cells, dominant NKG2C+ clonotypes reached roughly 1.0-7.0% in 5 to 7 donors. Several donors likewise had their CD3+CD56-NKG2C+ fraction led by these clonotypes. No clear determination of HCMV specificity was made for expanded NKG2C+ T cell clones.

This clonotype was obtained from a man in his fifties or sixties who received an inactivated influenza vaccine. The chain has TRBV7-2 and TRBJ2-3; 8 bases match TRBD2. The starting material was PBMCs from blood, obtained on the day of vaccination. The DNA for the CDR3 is TGTGCCAGCAGCTTTTCATCGGGGGGGCCCGACGATACGCAGTATTTT. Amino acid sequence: CASSFSSGGPDDTQYF.